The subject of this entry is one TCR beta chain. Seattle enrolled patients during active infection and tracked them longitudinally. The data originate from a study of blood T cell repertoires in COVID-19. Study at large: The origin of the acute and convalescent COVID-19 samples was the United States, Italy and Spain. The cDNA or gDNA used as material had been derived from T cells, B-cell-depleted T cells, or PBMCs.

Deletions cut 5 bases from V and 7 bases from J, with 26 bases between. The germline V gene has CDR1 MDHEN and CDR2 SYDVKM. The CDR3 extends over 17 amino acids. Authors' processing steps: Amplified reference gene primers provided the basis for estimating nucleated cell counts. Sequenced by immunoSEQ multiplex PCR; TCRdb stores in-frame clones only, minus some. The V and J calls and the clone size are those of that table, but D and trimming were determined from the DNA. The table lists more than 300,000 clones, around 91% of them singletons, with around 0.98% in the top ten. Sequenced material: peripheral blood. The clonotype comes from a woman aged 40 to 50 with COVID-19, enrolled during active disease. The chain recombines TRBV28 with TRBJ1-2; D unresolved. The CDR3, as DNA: TGTGCCAGCAGTCCAATTTTTAAGAGACTCGGTCTATCTGGCTACACCTTC. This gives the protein CASSPIFKRLGLSGYTF.